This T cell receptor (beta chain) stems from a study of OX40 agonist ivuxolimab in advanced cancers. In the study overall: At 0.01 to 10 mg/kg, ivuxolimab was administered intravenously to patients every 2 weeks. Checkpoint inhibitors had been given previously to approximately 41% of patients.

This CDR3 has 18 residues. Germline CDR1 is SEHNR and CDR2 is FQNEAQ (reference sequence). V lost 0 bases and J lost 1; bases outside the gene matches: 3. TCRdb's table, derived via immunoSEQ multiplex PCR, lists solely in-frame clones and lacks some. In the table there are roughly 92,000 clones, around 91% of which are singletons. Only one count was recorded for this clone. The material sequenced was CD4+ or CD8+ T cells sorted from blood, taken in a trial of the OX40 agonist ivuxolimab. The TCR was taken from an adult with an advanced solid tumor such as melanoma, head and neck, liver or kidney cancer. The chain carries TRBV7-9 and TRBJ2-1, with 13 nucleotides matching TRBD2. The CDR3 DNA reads TGTGCCAGCAGCTTAGCGAGGGGACTAGCGGGATCCTACAATGAGCAGTTCTTC. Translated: CASSLARGLAGSYNEQFF.